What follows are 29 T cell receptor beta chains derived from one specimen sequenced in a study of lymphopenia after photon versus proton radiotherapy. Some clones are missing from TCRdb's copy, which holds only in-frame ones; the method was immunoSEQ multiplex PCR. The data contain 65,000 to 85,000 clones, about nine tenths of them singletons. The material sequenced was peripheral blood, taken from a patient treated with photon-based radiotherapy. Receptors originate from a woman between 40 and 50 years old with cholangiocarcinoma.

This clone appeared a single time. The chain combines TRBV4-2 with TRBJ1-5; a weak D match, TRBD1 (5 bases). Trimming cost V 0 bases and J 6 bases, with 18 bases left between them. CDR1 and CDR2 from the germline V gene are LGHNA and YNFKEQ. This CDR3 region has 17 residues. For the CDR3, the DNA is TGTGCCAGCAGCCAAGATGCCAGGGCGACAGACGGTCAGCCCCAGCATTTT. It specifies CASSQDARATDGQPQHF.

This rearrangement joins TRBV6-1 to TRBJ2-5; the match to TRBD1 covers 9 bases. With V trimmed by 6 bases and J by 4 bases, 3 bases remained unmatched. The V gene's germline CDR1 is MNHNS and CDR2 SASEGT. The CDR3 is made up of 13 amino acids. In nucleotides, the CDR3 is TGTGCCAGCAGGCGGACAGGGGTAGAGACCCAGTACTTC. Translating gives CASRRTGVETQYF.

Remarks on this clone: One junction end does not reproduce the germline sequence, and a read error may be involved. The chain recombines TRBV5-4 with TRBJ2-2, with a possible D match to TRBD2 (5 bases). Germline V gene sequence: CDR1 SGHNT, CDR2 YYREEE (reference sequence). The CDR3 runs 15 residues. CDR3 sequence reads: CASSPRRGNSGELFF. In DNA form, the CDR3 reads TGTGCCAGCAGCCCCCGGAGAGGGAACAGCGGGGAGCTGTTTTTT.

CDR3 amino acids: CASSHPGQGGDYGYTF. The CDR3 nucleotides read TGCGCCAGCAGCCACCCCGGACAGGGGGGCGACTATGGCTACACCTTC. The V and J genes are TRBV4-1 and TRBJ1-2, with 10 bases lining up with TRBD1. The germline gives CDR1 MGHRA, CDR2 YSYEKL. CDR3 length: 16 residues. Trimming cost V 3 bases and J 3 bases; bases outside gene matches: 7.

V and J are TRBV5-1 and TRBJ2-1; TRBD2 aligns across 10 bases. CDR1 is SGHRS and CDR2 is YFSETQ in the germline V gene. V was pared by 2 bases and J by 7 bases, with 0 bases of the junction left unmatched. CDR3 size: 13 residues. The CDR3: CASSLLAGNEQFF. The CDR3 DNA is TGCGCCAGCAGCTTACTAGCGGGAAATGAGCAGTTCTTC.

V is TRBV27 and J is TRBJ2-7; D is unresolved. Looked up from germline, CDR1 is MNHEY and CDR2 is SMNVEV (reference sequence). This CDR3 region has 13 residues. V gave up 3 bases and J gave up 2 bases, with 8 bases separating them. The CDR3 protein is CASSFGQTYEQYF. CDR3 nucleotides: TGTGCCAGCAGTTTTGGGCAGACCTACGAGCAGTACTTC.

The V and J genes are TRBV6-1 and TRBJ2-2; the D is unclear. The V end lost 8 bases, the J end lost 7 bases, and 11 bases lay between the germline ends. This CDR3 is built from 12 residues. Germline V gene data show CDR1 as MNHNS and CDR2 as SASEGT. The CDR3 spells CASRLGIGELFF. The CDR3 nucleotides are TGTGCCAGCCGTCTCGGTATCGGGGAGCTGTTTTTT.

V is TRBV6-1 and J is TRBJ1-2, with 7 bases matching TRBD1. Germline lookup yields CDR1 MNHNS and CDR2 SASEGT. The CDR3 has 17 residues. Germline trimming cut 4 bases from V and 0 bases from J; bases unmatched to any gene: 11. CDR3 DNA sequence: TGTGCCAGCAGTGCGACAGGGACCGATCCTTCTAACTATGGCTACACCTTC. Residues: CASSATGTDPSNYGYTF.

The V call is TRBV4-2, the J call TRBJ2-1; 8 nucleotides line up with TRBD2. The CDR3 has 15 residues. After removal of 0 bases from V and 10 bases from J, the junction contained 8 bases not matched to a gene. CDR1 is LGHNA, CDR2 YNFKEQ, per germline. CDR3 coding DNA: TGTGCCAGCAGCCAAGATCAGGTCGAGCGGGGGGAGCAGTTCTTC. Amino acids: CASSQDQVERGEQFF.

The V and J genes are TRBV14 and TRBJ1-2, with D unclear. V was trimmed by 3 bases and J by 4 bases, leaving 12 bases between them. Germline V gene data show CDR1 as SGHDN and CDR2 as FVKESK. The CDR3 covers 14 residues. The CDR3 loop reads CASSQATIGYGYTF. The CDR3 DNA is TGTGCCAGCAGCCAGGCCACTATTGGCTATGGCTACACCTTC.

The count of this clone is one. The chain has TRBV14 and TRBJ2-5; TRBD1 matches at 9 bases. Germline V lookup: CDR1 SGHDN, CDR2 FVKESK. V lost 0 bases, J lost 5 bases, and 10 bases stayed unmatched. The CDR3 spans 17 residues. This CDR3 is CASSQEVGQGVLETQYF. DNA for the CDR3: TGTGCCAGCAGCCAAGAAGTGGGACAGGGCGTACTTGAGACCCAGTACTTC.

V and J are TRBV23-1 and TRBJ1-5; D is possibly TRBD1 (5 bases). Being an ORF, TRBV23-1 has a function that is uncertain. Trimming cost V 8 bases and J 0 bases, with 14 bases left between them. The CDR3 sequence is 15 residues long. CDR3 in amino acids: CASRKGPDSNQPQHF. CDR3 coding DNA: TGCGCCAGCCGCAAGGGACCGGATAGCAATCAGCCCCAGCATTTT.

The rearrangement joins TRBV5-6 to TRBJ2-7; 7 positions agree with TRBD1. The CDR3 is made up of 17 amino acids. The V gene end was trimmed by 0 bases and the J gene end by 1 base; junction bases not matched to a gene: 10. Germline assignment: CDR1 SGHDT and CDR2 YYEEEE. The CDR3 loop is CASSLEGRRDSSYEQYF. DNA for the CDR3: TGTGCCAGCAGCTTGGAGGGTCGTCGGGACAGTTCCTACGAGCAGTACTTC.

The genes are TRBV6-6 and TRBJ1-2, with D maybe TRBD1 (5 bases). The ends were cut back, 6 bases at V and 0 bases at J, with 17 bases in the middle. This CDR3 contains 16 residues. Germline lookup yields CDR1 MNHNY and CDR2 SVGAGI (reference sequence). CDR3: CASSPQSGGSNYGYTF. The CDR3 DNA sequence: TGTGCCAGCAGCCCCCAATCGGGGGGTTCTAACTATGGCTACACCTTC.

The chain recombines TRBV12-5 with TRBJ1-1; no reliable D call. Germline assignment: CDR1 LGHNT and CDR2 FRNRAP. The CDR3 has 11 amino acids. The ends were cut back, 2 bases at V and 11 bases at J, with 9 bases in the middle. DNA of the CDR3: TGTGCTAGTGGTTTGAACCAGGACGCTTTCTTT. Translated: CASGLNQDAFF.

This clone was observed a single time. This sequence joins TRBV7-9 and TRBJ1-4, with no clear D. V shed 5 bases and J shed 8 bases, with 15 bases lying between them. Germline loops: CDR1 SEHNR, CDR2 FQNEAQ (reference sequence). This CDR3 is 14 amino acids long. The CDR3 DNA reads TGTGCCAGCAGCCCCCCCGAGCCCCAGGAAAAACTGTTTTTT. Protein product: CASSPPEPQEKLFF.

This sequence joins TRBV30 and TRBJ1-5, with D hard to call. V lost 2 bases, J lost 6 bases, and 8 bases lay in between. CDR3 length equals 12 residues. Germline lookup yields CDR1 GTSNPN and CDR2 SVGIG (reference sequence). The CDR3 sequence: CAWSPKGQPQHF. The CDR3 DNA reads TGTGCCTGGAGTCCCAAGGGTCAGCCCCAGCATTTT.

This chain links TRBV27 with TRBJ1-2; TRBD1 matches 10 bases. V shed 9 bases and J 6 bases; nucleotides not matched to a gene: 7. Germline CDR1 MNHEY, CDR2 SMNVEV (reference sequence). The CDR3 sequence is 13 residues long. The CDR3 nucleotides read TGTGCCAGTCGGGACAGGGGTACGGATGGCTACACCTTC. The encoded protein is CASRDRGTDGYTF.

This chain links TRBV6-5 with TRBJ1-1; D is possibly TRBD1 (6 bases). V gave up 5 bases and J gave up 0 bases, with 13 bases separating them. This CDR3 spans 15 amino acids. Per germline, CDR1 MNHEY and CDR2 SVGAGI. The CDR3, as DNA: TGTGCCAGCAGTCGAGGGGGGGGAATGAACACTGAAGCTTTCTTT. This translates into CASSRGGGMNTEAFF.

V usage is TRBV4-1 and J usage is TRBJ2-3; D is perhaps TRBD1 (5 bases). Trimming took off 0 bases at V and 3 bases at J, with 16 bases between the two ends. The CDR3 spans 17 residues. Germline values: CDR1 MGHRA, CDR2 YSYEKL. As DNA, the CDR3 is TGCGCCAGCAGCCAAGATCTGGGGCTAGGTTTGACAGATACGCAGTATTTT. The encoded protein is CASSQDLGLGLTDTQYF.

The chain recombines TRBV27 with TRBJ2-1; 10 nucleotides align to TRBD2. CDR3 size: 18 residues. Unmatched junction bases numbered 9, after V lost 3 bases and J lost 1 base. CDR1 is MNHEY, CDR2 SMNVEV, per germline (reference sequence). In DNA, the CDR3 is TGTGCCAGCAGTTTTTCCCCTACTAGCGGGATTTCCTACAATGAGCAGTTCTTC. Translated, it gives CASSFSPTSGISYNEQFF.

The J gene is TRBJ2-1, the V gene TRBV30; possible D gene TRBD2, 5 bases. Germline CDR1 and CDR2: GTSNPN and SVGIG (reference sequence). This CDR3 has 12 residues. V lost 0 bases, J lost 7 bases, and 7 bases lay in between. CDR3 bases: TGTGCCTGGAGTGTAGGGAGTAATGAGCAGTTCTTC. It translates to CAWSVGSNEQFF.

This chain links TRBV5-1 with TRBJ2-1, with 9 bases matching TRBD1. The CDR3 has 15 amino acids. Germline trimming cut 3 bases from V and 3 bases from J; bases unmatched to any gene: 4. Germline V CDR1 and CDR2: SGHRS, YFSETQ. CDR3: CASSSRDRDYNEQFF. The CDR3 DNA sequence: TGCGCCAGCAGCTCCCGGGACAGGGACTACAATGAGCAGTTCTTC.

The CDR3 coding sequence is TGTGCCAGCAGCTTAAGGACTGATGGAAACACCATATATTTT. Protein product: CASSLRTDGNTIYF. The rearrangement links TRBV7-9 to TRBJ1-3; D ambiguous. CDR3 length: 14 residues. Germline V gene data show CDR1 as SEHNR and CDR2 as FQNEAQ (reference sequence). The V end lost 2 bases, the J end lost 3 bases, and 8 bases lay between the germline ends.

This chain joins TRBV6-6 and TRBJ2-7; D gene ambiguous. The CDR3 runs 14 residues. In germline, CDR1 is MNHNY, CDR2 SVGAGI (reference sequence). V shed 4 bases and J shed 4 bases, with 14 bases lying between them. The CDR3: CASSFPTADYEQYF. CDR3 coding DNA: TGTGCCAGCAGTTTTCCGACGGCCGATTACGAGCAGTACTTC.

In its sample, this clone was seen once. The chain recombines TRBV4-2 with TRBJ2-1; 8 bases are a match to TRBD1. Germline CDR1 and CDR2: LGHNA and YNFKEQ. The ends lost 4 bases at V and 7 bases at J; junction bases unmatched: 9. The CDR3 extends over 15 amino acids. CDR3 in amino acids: CASSPGTGGGNEQFF. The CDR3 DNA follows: TGTGCCAGCAGCCCCGGGACAGGCGGTGGGAATGAGCAGTTCTTC.

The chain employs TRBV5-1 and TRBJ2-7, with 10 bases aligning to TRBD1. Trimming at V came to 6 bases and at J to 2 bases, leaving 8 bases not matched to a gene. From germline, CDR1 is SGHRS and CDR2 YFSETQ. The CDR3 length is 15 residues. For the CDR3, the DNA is TGCGCCAGCAACCCTCGGGACAGGGGCCCCTACGAGCAGTACTTC. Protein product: CASNPRDRGPYEQYF. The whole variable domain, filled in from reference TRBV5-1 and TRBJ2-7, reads KAGVTQTPRYLIKTRGQQVTLSCSPISGHRSVSWYQQTPGQGLQFLFEYFSETQRNKGNFPGRFSGRQFSNSRSEMNVSTLELGDSALYLCASNPRDRGPYEQYFGPGTRLTVT.

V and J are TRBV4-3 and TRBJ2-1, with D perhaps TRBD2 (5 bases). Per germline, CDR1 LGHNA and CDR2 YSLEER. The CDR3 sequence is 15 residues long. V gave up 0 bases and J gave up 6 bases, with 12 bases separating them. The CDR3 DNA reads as TGCGCCAGCAGCCAAGATCGGGGTGCCCTCAATGAGCAGTTCTTC. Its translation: CASSQDRGALNEQFF.

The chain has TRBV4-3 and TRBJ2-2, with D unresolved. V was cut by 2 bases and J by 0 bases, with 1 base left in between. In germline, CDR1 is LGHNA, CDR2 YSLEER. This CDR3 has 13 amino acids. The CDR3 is CASSQPNTGELFF. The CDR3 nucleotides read TGCGCCAGCAGCCAACCGAACACCGGGGAGCTGTTTTTT.